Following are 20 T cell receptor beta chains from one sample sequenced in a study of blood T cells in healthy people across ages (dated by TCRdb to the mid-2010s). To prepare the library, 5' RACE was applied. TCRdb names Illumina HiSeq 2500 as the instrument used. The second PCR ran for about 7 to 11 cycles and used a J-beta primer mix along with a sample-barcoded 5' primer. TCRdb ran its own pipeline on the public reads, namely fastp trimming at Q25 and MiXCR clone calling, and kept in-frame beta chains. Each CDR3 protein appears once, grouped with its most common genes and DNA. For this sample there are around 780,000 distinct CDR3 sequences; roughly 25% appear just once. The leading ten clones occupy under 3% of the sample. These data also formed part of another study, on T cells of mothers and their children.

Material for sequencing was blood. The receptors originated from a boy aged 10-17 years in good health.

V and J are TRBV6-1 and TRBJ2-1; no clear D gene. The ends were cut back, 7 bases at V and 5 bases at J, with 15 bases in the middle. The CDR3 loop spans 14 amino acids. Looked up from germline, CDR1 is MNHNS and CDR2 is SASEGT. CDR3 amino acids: CASIGPHKDNEQFF. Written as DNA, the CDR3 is TGTGCCAGCATAGGGCCCCACAAGGACAATGAGCAGTTCTTC.

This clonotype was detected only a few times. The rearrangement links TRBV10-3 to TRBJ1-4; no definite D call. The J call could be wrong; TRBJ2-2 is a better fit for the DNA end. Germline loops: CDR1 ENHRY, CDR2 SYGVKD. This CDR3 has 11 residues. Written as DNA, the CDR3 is TGTGCCATCAGTGGTCAGGGGGAGCTGTTTTTT. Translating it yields CAISGQGELFF.

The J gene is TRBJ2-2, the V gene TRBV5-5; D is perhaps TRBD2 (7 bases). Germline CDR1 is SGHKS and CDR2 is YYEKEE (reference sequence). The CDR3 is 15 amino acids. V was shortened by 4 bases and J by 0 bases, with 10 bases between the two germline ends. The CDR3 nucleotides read TGTGCCAGCAGCGGCGGGGGCTCGAACACCGGGGAGCTGTTTTTT. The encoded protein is CASSGGGSNTGELFF.

The CDR3 DNA sequence: TGCAGTGCACACGGGTCTTTTGGCTACGAGCAGTACTTC. Amino acids: CSAHGSFGYEQYF. The V call is TRBV20-1, the J call TRBJ2-5; unclear D gene. The DNA end is a closer match to TRBJ2-7, so the J assignment may be wrong. Per the germline V gene, CDR1 is DFQATT and CDR2 is SNEGSKA (reference sequence). CDR3 length equals 13 residues.

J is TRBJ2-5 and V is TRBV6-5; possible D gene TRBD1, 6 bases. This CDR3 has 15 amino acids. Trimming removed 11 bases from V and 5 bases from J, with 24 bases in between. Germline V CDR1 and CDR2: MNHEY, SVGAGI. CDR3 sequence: CAGNVGDRRGETQYF. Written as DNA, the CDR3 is TGTGCCGGCAATGTAGGAGACAGGCGAGGGGAGACCCAGTACTTC.

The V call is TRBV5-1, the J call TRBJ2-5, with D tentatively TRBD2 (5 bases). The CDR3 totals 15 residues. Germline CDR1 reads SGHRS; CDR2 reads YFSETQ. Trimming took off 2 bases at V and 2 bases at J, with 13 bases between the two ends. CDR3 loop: CASSFRPGFQETQYF. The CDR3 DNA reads TGCGCCAGCAGCTTCCGGCCGGGGTTTCAAGAGACCCAGTACTTC.

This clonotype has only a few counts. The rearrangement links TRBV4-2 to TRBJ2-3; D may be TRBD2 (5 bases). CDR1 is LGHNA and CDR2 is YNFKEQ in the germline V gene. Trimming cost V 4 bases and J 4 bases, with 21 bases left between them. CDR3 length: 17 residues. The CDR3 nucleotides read TGTGCCAGCAGCCTCGGGTTAAGCGGTTCCCGGCCAGATACGCAGTATTTT. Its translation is CASSLGLSGSRPDTQYF.

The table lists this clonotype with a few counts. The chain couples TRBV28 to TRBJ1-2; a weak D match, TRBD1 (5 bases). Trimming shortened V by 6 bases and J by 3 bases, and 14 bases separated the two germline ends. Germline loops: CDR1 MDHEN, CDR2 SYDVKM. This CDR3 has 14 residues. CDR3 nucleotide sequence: TGTGCCAGCAGCCAGCCGGGAGGGGACTATGGCTACACCTTC. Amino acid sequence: CASSQPGGDYGYTF.

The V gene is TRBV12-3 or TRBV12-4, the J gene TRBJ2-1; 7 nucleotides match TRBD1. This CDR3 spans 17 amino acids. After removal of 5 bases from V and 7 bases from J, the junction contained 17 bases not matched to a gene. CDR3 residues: CASSSDPGTDISNEQFF. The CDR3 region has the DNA TGTGCCAGCAGTAGTGACCCTGGGACAGATATTTCGAATGAGCAGTTCTTC.

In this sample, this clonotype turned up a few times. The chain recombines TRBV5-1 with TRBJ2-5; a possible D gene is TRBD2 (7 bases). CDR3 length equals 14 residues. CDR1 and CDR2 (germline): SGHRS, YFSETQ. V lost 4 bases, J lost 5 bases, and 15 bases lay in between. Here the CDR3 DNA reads TGCGCCAGCAGCCTTTCCGCGGGGGCTGAGACCCAGTACTTC. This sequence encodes CASSLSAGAETQYF.

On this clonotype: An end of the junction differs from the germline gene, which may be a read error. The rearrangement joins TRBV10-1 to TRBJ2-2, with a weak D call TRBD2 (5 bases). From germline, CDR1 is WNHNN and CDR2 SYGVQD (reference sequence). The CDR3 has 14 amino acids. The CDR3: CASSVGAGTRELFF. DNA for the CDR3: TGCGCCAGCAGTGTAGGCGCGGGCACCCGGGAGCTGTTTTTT.

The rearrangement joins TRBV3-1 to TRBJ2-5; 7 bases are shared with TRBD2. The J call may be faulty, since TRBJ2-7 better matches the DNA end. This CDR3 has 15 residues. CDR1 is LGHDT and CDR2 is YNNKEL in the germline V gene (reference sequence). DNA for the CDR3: TGTGCCAGCAGCCCTCTTCCGGGGGGAAGGGACGAGCAGTACTTC. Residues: CASSPLPGGRDEQYF.

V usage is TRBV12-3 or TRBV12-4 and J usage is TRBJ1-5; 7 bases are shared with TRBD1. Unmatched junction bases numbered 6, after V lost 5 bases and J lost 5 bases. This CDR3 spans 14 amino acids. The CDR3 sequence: CASSRTGADQPQHF. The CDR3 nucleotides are TGTGCCAGCAGTCGTACAGGGGCTGATCAGCCCCAGCATTTT.

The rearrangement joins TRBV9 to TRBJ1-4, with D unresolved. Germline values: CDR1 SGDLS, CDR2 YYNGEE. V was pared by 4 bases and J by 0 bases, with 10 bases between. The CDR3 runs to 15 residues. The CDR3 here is CASSPRKATNEKLFF. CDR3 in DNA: TGTGCCAGCAGCCCACGAAAAGCAACTAATGAAAAACTGTTTTTT.

In DNA form, the CDR3 reads TGCGCCAGCAGCTCCGGGACTAACCTATACAATGAGCAGTTCTTC. Encoded protein: CASSSGTNLYNEQFF. This rearrangement joins TRBV5-1 to TRBJ2-1; 7 bases are a match to TRBD2. The CDR3 totals 15 residues. From germline, CDR1 is SGHRS and CDR2 YFSETQ. Germline trimming cut 3 bases from V and 4 bases from J; bases unmatched to any gene: 7.

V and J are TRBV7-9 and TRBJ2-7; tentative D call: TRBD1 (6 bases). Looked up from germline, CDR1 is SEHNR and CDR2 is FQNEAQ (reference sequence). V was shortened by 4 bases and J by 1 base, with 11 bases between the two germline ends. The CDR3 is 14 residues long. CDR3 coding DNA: TGTGCCAGCAGCTCGCGACAGGAGTCCTACGAGCAGTACTTC. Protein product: CASSSRQESYEQYF.

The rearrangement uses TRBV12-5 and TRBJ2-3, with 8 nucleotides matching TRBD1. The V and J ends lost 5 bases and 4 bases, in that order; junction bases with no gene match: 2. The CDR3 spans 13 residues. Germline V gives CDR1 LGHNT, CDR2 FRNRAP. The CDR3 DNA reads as TGTGCTAGTGGTGGACAGGGCTCAGATACGCAGTATTTT. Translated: CASGGQGSDTQYF.

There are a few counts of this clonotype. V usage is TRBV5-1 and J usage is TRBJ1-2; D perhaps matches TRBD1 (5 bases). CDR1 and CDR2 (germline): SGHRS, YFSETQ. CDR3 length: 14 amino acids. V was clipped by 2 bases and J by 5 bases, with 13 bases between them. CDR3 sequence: CASSLNRQGYGYTF. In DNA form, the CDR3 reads TGCGCCAGCAGCTTAAACAGGCAAGGGTATGGCTACACCTTC.

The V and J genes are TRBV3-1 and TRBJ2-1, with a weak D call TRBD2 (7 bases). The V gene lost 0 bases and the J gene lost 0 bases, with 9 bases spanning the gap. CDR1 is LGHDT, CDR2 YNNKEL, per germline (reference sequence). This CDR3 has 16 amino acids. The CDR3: CASSQDAGASYNEQFF. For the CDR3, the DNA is TGTGCCAGCAGCCAAGATGCGGGGGCCTCCTACAATGAGCAGTTCTTC.

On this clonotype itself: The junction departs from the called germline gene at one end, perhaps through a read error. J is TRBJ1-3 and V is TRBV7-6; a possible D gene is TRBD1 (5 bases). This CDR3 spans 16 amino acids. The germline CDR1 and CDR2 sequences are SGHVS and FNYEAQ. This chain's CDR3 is CVSSSPTVSSGNTIYF. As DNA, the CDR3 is TGTGTCAGCAGCTCCCCGACAGTAAGCTCTGGAAACACCATATATTTT.